Listed below are T cell receptor beta chains from one sample, sequenced in a study of T-cell memory formation after mild COVID-19. TCRdb analysed the 5' RACE reads with MiXCR anew, one entry per CDR3 protein. The data show under 200,000 distinct CDR3 sequences, with approximately 12% seen just once and 2.5% to 4% held by the top ten. Sample: PBMCs or a T cell subset sorted from them (not recorded which). These receptors all come from a man aged 18 to 29 who had mild COVID-19 (a few samples of this study predate the infection). Cell type and time point are not known. CDR3s include the opening cysteine and the closing phenylalanine or tryptophan. The order of the fields is CDR3 protein, CDR3 DNA, clone size, J gene, D gene, V gene, CDR3 length. D genes are given only for firm matches. A row's size may be missing; if present it is once, few, many or a size class.

CASSFDSPEAFF | TGTGCCAGCAGCTTTGACAGCCCTGAAGCTTTCTTT | . | TRBJ1-1 | . | TRBV7-2 | 12
CASSLVGVGGYTF | TGCGCCAGCAGCTTGGTCGGGGTTGGAGGCTACACCTTC | . | TRBJ1-2 | . | TRBV5-1 | 13
CSATDRRSTDTQYF | TGCAGTGCTACGGACAGGCGTAGCACAGATACGCAGTATTTT | . | TRBJ2-3 | TRBD1 | TRBV20-1 | 14
CATSTGNNYGYTF | TGTGCCACCTCCACAGGGAATAACTATGGCTACACCTTC | few | TRBJ1-2 | . | TRBV6-6 | 13
CAVQRGGGSNQPQHF | TGTGCCGTCCAACGAGGGGGTGGGAGCAATCAGCCCCAGCATTTT | few | TRBJ1-5 | . | TRBV2 | 15
CASSKQQETQYF | TGCGCCAGCAGCAAGCAGCAAGAGACCCAGTACTTC | . | TRBJ2-5 | . | TRBV5-1 | 12
CASSVTSTDTQYF | TGTGCCAGCAGCGTAACTAGCACAGATACGCAGTATTTT | . | TRBJ2-3 | . | TRBV9 | 13
CASSTTGGQETQYF | TGTGCCAGCAGTACGACAGGGGGGCAAGAGACCCAGTACTTC | . | TRBJ2-5 | TRBD1 | TRBV12-3/TRBV12-4 | 14
CASRFPGANYGYTF | TGCGCCAGCAGGTTCCCCGGGGCCAACTATGGCTACACCTTC | few | TRBJ1-2 | . | TRBV5-1 | 14
CASSAGRYTDTQYF | TGTGCCAGCAGCGCTGGCCGATACACAGATACGCAGTATTTT | many | TRBJ2-3 | . | TRBV7-2 | 14
CASSLGLAGGNTDTQYF | TGCGCCAGCAGCTTGGGGCTAGCGGGGGGGAACACAGATACGCAGTATTTT | many | TRBJ2-3 | TRBD2 | TRBV5-1 | 17
CASSRGQLSTDTQYF | TGTGCCAGCAGTCGTGGACAGCTTAGCACAGATACGCAGTATTTT | many | TRBJ2-3 | . | TRBV6-5 | 15
CASSQESPGQGYDEQFF | TGTGCCAGCAGCCAAGAAAGCCCGGGACAGGGATATGATGAGCAGTTCTTC | . | TRBJ2-1 | TRBD1 | TRBV3-1 | 17
CASSRSGAATEAFF | TGTGCCAGCTCTCGCTCGGGCGCGGCCACTGAAGCTTTCTTT | . | TRBJ1-1 | . | TRBV18 | 14
CASSPGTGFEQYF | TGCGCCAGCAGCCCCGGGACAGGGTTCGAGCAGTACTTC | few | TRBJ2-7 | TRBD1 | TRBV4-3 | 13
CASSFGPGEGTQYF | TGCGCCAGCAGTTTTGGCCCGGGGGAAGGGACCCAGTACTTC | . | TRBJ2-5 | . | TRBV5-1 | 14
CASSLAGTRKETQYF | TGCGCCAGCAGCTTGGCCGGGACTAGGAAAGAGACCCAGTACTTC | few | TRBJ2-5 | TRBD2 | TRBV5-1 | 15
CASSPRPRQGGTGELFF | TGTGCCAGCTCTCCCAGACCTCGACAGGGAGGCACCGGGGAGCTGTTTTTT | few | TRBJ2-2 | . | TRBV18 | 17
CSATKQGAGPTDTQYF | TGCAGTGCGACGAAACAGGGGGCAGGGCCCACAGATACGCAGTATTTT | . | TRBJ2-3 | TRBD1 | TRBV20-1 | 16
CASNGRGGDTQYF | TGTGCCAGCAACGGCAGGGGGGGAGATACGCAGTATTTT | few | TRBJ2-3 | . | TRBV5-4 | 13
CASSPNGGSYQETQYF | TGCGCCAGCAGCCCTAATGGGGGGTCGTACCAAGAGACCCAGTACTTC | . | TRBJ2-5 | . | TRBV5-1 | 16
CASSPQAALVGTEAFF | TGTGCCAGCAGCCCTCAGGCGGCCCTAGTTGGCACTGAAGCTTTCTTT | few | TRBJ1-1 | . | TRBV9 | 16
CASSTRTSGGAWNADTQYF | TGTGCCAGCAGTACCCGGACTAGCGGGGGCGCCTGGAACGCAGATACGCAGTATTTT | . | TRBJ2-3 | TRBD2 | TRBV6-5 | 19
CASRGGAGDTQYF | TGCGCCAGCAGGGGTGGGGCCGGGGATACGCAGTATTTT | . | TRBJ2-3 | . | TRBV5-1 | 13